This T cell receptor beta chain was documented in a study of blood T cell repertoires in COVID-19. Whole-study context: Whether acute or convalescent, the COVID-19 samples came from the United States, Italy and Spain. T cells, B-cell-depleted T cells, or PBMCs provided the cDNA or gDNA that served as material.

Authors' data handling: Nucleated cell number was recorded as an estimate derived from reference gene primer amplification. Sequencing was performed with immunoSEQ multiplex PCR; in TCRdb, only in-frame clones are kept and a portion is missing. V, J and clone size reflect that table, while D and trimming were determined from the DNA. Among roughly 170,000 clones, approximately 84% were seen once, and the ten largest hold around 7.6%. The CDR3 runs to 14 residues. J lost 4 bases, V lost 1 base, and 0 bases had no gene match. Germline V gene data show CDR1 as LGHDT and CDR2 as YNNKEL (reference sequence).

The sequenced material came from peripheral blood. The V call is TRBV3-1 (or the pseudogene TRBV3-2), the J call TRBJ1-3; 8 bases agree with TRBD1. The clonotype comes from a man aged 35-49 years who had recovered from COVID-19. CDR3 nucleotides: TGTGCCAGCAGCCAAGGGACAGGGGGAAACACCATATATTTT. This codes for CASSQGTGGNTIYF.